A single sample is the source of the 2 T cell receptor beta chains below, sequenced in a study of metastatic and nonmetastatic thyroid tumors (dated by TCRdb to between 2020 and 2021). Receptor libraries were prepared by PCR. The sample was run on an Illumina HiSeq 4000. In-frame beta chains were kept once TCRdb had trimmed the public reads at Q25 with fastp and called clones with MiXCR. This sample lists around 15,000 clones; roughly a fifth were detected once. The ten largest account for less than 15% of the sample. No patient had received any treatment before thyroid surgery. What was sequenced was blood. Every receptor here comes from a female donor with papillary thyroid cancer or a benign thyroid nodule (not recorded which). Some clones in this sample may be carry-over from other donors' samples.

This clone was counted ten times or more. The gene calls are TRBV13 and TRBJ2-3, with 13 bases matching TRBD2. Per germline, CDR1 PRHDT and CDR2 FYEKMQ (reference sequence). Trimming took 5 bases from V and 1 from J; bases not matched to a gene: 12. CDR3 size: 19 residues. Here the CDR3 reads CASSPSGGLAGDRTDTQYF. DNA for the CDR3: TGTGCCAGCAGCCCAAGTGGAGGACTAGCGGGAGACCGCACAGATACGCAGTATTTT.

This clone appeared many times. Within the sample, other DNA sequences also encode this same CDR3. V and J are TRBV5-1 and TRBJ2-5; 8 positions match TRBD2. The CDR3 totals 15 residues. Germline values: CDR1 SGHRS, CDR2 YFSETQ. After removal of 0 bases from V and 0 bases from J, the junction contained 1 base not matched to a gene. This chain's CDR3 is CASSLAGGDQETQYF. The CDR3 bases are TGCGCCAGCAGCTTGGCCGGGGGGGACCAAGAGACCCAGTACTTC.